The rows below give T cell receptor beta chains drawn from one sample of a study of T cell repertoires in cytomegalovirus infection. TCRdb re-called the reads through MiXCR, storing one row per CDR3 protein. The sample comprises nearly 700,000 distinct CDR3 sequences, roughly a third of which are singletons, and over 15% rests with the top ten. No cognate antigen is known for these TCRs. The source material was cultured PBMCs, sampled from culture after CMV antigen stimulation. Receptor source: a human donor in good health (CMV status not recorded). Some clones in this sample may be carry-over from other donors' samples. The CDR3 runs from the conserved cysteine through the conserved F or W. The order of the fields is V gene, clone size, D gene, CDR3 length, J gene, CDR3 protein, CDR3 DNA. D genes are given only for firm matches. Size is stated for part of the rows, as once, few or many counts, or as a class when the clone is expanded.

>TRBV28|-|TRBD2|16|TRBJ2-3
CASSFPTSGVTDTQYF
TGTGCCAGCAGTTTCCCCACTAGCGGGGTCACAGATACGCAGTATTTT
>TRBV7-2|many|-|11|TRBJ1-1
CASSPVGEAFF
TGTGCCAGCAGCCCGGTGGGTGAAGCTTTCTTT
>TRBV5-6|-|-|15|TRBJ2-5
CASSLFVRTPETQYF
TGTGCCAGCAGCTTGTTTGTCAGGACCCCCGAGACCCAGTACTTC
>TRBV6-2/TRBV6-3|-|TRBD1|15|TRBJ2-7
CASTPRGTGPYEQYF
TGTGCCAGCACCCCGCGCGGGACAGGGCCCTACGAGCAGTACTTC
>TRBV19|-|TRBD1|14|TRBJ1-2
CASRETGSNYGYTF
TGTGCCAGTAGGGAGACAGGGTCTAACTATGGCTACACCTTC
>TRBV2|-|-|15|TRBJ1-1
CASSLQGPGNTEAFF
TGTGCCAGCAGTTTGCAGGGGCCAGGAAACACTGAAGCTTTCTTT
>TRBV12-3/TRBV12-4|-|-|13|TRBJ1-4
CASSQQNRAQLFF
TGTGCCAGCAGTCAACAAAACAGGGCCCAACTGTTTTTT
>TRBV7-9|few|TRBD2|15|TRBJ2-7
CASSLLGAGVYEQYF
TGTGCCAGCAGCCTCCTTGGGGCGGGAGTGTACGAGCAGTACTTC
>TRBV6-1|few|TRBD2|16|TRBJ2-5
CASSESGRGNQETQYF
TGTGCCAGCAGTGAATCGGGGCGGGGGAACCAAGAGACCCAGTACTTC
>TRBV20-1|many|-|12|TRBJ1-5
CSARDSNQPQHF
TGCAGTGCTAGAGATTCCAATCAGCCCCAGCATTTT
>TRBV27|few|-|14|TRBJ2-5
CASTNLGGAETQYF
TGTGCCAGCACCAACCTGGGGGGCGCGGAGACCCAGTACTTC
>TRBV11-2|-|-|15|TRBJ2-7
CASSPSGQFSYEQYF
TGTGCCAGCAGCCCGAGCGGACAGTTCTCCTACGAGCAGTACTTC
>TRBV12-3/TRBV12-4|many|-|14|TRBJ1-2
CASSLFGLSYGYTF
TGTGCCAGCAGTTTATTCGGTTTAAGCTATGGCTACACCTTC